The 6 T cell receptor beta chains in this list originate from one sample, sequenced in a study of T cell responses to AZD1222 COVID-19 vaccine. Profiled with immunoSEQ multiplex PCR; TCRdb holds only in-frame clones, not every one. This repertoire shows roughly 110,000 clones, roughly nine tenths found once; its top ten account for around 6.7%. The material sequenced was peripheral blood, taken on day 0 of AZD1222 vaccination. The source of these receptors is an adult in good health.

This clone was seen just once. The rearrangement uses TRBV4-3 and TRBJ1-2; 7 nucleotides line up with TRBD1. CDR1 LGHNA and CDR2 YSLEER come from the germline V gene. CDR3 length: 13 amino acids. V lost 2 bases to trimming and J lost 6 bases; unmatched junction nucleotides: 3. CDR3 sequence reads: CASSQKGADGYTF. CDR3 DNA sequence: TGCGCCAGCAGCCAAAAGGGGGCGGATGGCTACACCTTC.

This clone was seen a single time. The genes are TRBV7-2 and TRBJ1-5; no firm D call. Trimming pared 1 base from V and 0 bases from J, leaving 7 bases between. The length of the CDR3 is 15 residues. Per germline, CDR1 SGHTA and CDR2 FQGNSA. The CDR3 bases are TGTGCCAGCAGCTTAGTATTTAATAGCAATCAGCCCCAGCATTTT. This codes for CASSLVFNSNQPQHF.

Here the CDR3 reads CASSLQGWDTEAFF. Written as DNA, the CDR3 is TGTGCCAGCAGTCTTCAGGGATGGGACACTGAAGCTTTCTTT. The genes are TRBV6-4 and TRBJ1-1, with D maybe TRBD1 (5 bases). The germline V gene encodes CDR1 MRHNA and CDR2 SNTAGT. The CDR3 length is 14 residues. The V end lost 5 bases, the J end lost 3 bases, and 13 bases lay between the germline ends.

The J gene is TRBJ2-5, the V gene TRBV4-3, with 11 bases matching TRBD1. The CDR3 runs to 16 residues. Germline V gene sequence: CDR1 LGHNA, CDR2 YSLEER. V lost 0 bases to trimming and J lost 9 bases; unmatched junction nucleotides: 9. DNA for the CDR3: TGCGCCAGCAGCCAAGATGTTGGGACAGGGGGTTTGGCCCAGTACTTC. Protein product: CASSQDVGTGGLAQYF.

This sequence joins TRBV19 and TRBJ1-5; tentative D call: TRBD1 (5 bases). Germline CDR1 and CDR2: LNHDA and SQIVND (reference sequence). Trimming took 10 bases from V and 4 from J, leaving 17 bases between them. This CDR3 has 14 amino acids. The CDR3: CAISPRGGNQPQHF. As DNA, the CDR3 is TGTGCCATCTCCCCCCGGGGGGGGAATCAGCCCCAGCATTTT.

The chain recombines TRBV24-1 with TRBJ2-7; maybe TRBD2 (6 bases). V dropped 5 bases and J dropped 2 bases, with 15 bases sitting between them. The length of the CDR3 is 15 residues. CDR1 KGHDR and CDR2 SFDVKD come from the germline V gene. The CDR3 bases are TGTGCCACCAGTGGGGGTAGCGGTTTTACCTACGAGCAGTACTTC. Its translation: CATSGGSGFTYEQYF.